The 13 T cell receptor beta chains presented below share a single source sample, sequenced in a study of regulatory T cells in long-lasting Graves disease. As to time point: newly diagnosed GD, antithyroid drugs for less than 3 months. With RNA extracted from PBMCs as input, the TCR library was made. Arm-PCR of CDR3 regions and iRepertoire HTBI primers were used to build TCR beta libraries. MiXCR, run by TCRdb on the multiplex PCR reads, gives a single entry per CDR3 protein. The sample lists more than 300,000 distinct CDR3 sequences, around a sixth occurring once. Sequencing was performed on peripheral blood mononuclear cells (PBMCs), taken at new diagnosis, from a patient treated with antithyroid drugs. The receptors here all came from a female donor with Graves disease.

The genes are TRBV6-1 and TRBJ2-2; D ambiguous. The germline V gene encodes CDR1 MNHNS and CDR2 SASEGT. V lost 1 base and J lost 2, with 8 bases in between. The CDR3 totals 15 residues. The CDR3 spells CASSEVEPNTGELFF. The CDR3 coding sequence is TGTGCCAGCAGTGAAGTGGAGCCCAACACCGGGGAGCTGTTTTTT.

This clonotype has a count of ten or more. The CDR3 sequence is CSVEGGRGVDEQFF. The CDR3 DNA reads as TGCAGCGTTGAGGGGGGGCGCGGTGTCGATGAGCAGTTCTTC. The chain is built from TRBV29-1 and TRBJ2-1, with D possibly TRBD2 on 7 matching bases. Looked up from germline, CDR1 is SQVTM and CDR2 is ANQGSEA. The CDR3 is 14 residues long. With 3 bases removed from V and 8 bases from J, the gap between germline ends came to 17 bases.

This clonotype was observed a handful of times. V gene TRBV6-1 combines with J gene TRBJ2-3; 13 bases map to TRBD2. With V trimmed by 6 bases and J by 2 bases, 14 bases remained unmatched. Germline V gene lookup returns CDR1 MNHNS and CDR2 SASEGT. The CDR3 sequence is 19 residues long. CDR3 nucleotides: TGTGCCAGCAGGGGCGGACTAGCGGGAGAGCGAGTTGCCACAGATACGCAGTATTTT. Translating it yields CASRGGLAGERVATDTQYF.

This clonotype appeared a few times. A much larger clonotype is one base distant, so this may be a read error. The CDR3 ends on some other residue instead of the conserved phenylalanine or tryptophan, so this is likely a read error. The chain uses TRBV11-2 and TRBJ2-3, with TRBD1 as a possible D gene (5 bases). In germline, CDR1 is SGHAT, CDR2 FQNNGV. CDR3 length: 14 residues. V lost 5 bases and J lost 5, with 14 bases in between. CDR3 in amino acids: CASSPVKGIDTQYL. The DNA of the CDR3 is TGTGCCAGCAGCCCCGTAAAGGGGATAGATACGCAGTATCTT.

Details on this clonotype: Compared with germline, one end of the junction differs, possibly owing to a read error. J is TRBJ2-6 and V is TRBV3-1; a weak D match, TRBD2 (6 bases). The length of the CDR3 is 17 residues. Germline V lookup: CDR1 LGHDT, CDR2 YNNKEL (reference sequence). CDR3: CASSLDRRDSGANVLTF. In DNA form, the CDR3 reads TGTGCCAGCAGCCTAGATAGACGGGACTCTGGGGCTAACGTCCTGACTTTC.

There are many counts of this clonotype. The rearrangement joins TRBV18 to TRBJ1-2; possibly TRBD1 for D (6 bases). Germline CDR1 and CDR2: KGHSH and LQKENI. This CDR3 region has 12 residues. The V end lost 3 bases, the J end lost 7 bases, and 9 bases lay between the germline ends. The CDR3 loop is CASSPDRRGYTF. Written as DNA, the CDR3 is TGTGCCAGCTCACCCGACAGGCGTGGCTACACCTTC. The whole variable domain, filled in from reference TRBV18 and TRBJ1-2, reads NAGVMQNPRHLVRRRGQEARLRCSPMKGHSHVYWYRQLPEEGLKFMVYLQKENIIDESGMPKERFSAEFPKEGPSILRIQQVVRGDSAAYFCASSPDRRGYTFGSGTRLTVV.

The sample holds many counts of this clonotype. V and J are TRBV7-2 and TRBJ2-3, with TRBD1 matching over 8 bases. The CDR3 extends over 14 amino acids. Per the germline V gene, CDR1 is SGHTA and CDR2 is FQGNSA. J was trimmed by 3 bases and V by 3 bases; bases with no gene match: 2. The CDR3 DNA follows: TGTGCCAGCAGCTTGCGGACAGGGACAGATACGCAGTATTTT. Protein: CASSLRTGTDTQYF.

This clonotype was picked up many times. V and J are TRBV27 and TRBJ1-1; D is uncertain. There are 13 residues in the CDR3. V dropped 3 bases and J dropped 5 bases, with 10 bases sitting between them. Germline CDR1 and CDR2: MNHEY and SMNVEV (reference sequence). The CDR3 DNA reads TGTGCCAGCAGTTTGGTTCCCTCAACTGAAGCTTTCTTT. This sequence encodes CASSLVPSTEAFF.

Of note for this clonotype: A read error may be the cause here, since a much bigger clone is one base away. The chain employs TRBV9 and TRBJ2-7; TRBD2 is a possible D gene (5 bases). Germline V gene data show CDR1 as SGDLS and CDR2 as YYNGEE. Trimming took 6 bases from V and 0 from J, leaving 16 bases between them. This CDR3 is 15 amino acids long. CDR3 sequence: CASTPISGSSYEQYF. CDR3 bases: TGTGCCAGCACCCCCATTTCGGGGAGCTCCTACGAGCAGTACTTC.

This clonotype was recorded many times. The chain couples TRBV27 to TRBJ2-7, with D tentatively TRBD1 (8 bases). Trimming shortened V by 6 bases and J by 2 bases, and 14 bases separated the two germline ends. The length of the CDR3 is 14 residues. Germline V gene lookup returns CDR1 MNHEY and CDR2 SMNVEV (reference sequence). This chain's CDR3 is CASRAGQATYEQYF. The CDR3 bases are TGTGCCAGCAGAGCGGGACAGGCTACCTACGAGCAGTACTTC.

This clonotype was counted many times. This chain connects TRBV29-1 to TRBJ2-7; D tentatively reads TRBD1 or TRBD2 (5 bases each). The CDR3 sequence is 13 residues long. Germline loops: CDR1 SQVTM, CDR2 ANQGSEA. Deletions cut 1 base from V and 2 bases from J, with 9 bases between. The CDR3 sequence is CSVEAGPTYEQYF. In DNA, the CDR3 is TGCAGCGTTGAAGCGGGGCCAACCTACGAGCAGTACTTC.

The gene calls are TRBV3-1 and TRBJ1-2; D is unresolved. The germline gives CDR1 LGHDT, CDR2 YNNKEL (reference sequence). Trimming removed 1 base at V and 4 bases at J, with 10 bases between. The CDR3 extends over 14 amino acids. The CDR3 loop is CASSQGAQTYGYTF. DNA of the CDR3: TGTGCCAGCAGCCAAGGGGCACAGACCTATGGCTACACCTTC.

This clonotype came up a few times. J is TRBJ2-5 and V is TRBV28; no reliable D call. The CDR3 extends over 13 amino acids. CDR1 is MDHEN and CDR2 is SYDVKM in the germline V gene. V was pared by 4 bases and J by 3 bases, with 9 bases between. The CDR3 is CASSSVNEETQYF. DNA for the CDR3: TGTGCCAGCAGTTCGGTCAATGAAGAGACCCAGTACTTC.